A selection of T cell receptor beta chains follows, all from one sample in a study of blood T cells in healthy people across ages. TCRdb recomputed calls from the 5' RACE reads with MiXCR, one row per CDR3 protein. The sample has around 790,000 distinct CDR3 sequences; approximately 44% are singletons. The sequencing input was blood. The receptors were gathered from a man in his sixties in good health. CDR3s include the opening cysteine and the closing phenylalanine or tryptophan. A D gene is named only where the DNA matches it firmly. Only some rows state a clone size, as once, few, many or a class for expanded clones.

J gene: TRBJ2-4; V gene: TRBV4-3; D gene: TRBD2; clone size: few; CDR3 DNA: TGCGCCAGTGCGGGGGAGAAAAACATTCAGTACTTC; CDR3 protein: CASAGEKNIQYF
J gene: TRBJ2-7; V gene: TRBV7-9; D gene: TRBD2; clone size: NA; CDR3 DNA: TGTGCCAGCAGCTTAGTGGGAGGGTCGCTCCTCGTCGAGCAGTACTTC; CDR3 protein: CASSLVGGSLLVEQYF
J gene: TRBJ2-6; V gene: TRBV9; D gene: TRBD1; clone size: NA; CDR3 DNA: TGTGCCAGCAACGTATCACAGGGGAACGCGATCTCTGGGGCCAACGTCCTGACTTTC; CDR3 protein: CASNVSQGNAISGANVLTF
J gene: TRBJ2-3; V gene: TRBV12-3/TRBV12-4; D gene: NA; clone size: NA; CDR3 DNA: TGTGCCAGCAGTCCAGACACGACTAGCACAGATACGCAGTATTTT; CDR3 protein: CASSPDTTSTDTQYF
J gene: TRBJ2-3; V gene: TRBV6-2/TRBV6-3; D gene: NA; clone size: NA; CDR3 DNA: TGTGCCAGCACTCAGGTTGGGGCCTCCACAGATACGCAGTATTTT; CDR3 protein: CASTQVGASTDTQYF
J gene: TRBJ2-3; V gene: TRBV15; D gene: NA; clone size: once; CDR3 DNA: TGTGTCACCAGCGGGCGTCACGACGTTTGGGATGCTGATACGCAGTATTTT; CDR3 protein: CVTSGRHDVWDADTQYF
J gene: TRBJ1-2; V gene: TRBV7-3; D gene: NA; clone size: once; CDR3 DNA: TGTGCCAGCAGCCCAACAGTGAGGAATGGCTACACCTTC; CDR3 protein: CASSPTVRNGYTF
J gene: TRBJ2-5; V gene: TRBV27; D gene: TRBD1; clone size: NA; CDR3 DNA: TGTGCCAGCAGTCTCCAACAGGGGTTTGGGGAGACCCAGTACTTC; CDR3 protein: CASSLQQGFGETQYF
J gene: TRBJ2-7; V gene: TRBV5-6; D gene: TRBD1; clone size: NA; CDR3 DNA: TGTGCCAGCAGCACCCGGACAGGGTTTCCCTACGAGCAGTACTTC; CDR3 protein: CASSTRTGFPYEQYF
J gene: TRBJ2-7; V gene: TRBV7-9; D gene: NA; clone size: NA; CDR3 DNA: TGTGCCAGCAGCTTCCAATCCATCACAGGGCTGCAGTACTTC; CDR3 protein: CASSFQSITGLQYF
J gene: TRBJ2-7; V gene: TRBV6-2/TRBV6-3; D gene: NA; clone size: NA; CDR3 DNA: TGTGCCAGCAGTTACTCCAACTACGAGCAGTACTTC; CDR3 protein: CASSYSNYEQYF
J gene: TRBJ2-3; V gene: TRBV12-3/TRBV12-4; D gene: NA; clone size: few; CDR3 DNA: TGTGCCAGCGGGCTCCCGGTGGATACGCAGTATTTT; CDR3 protein: CASGLPVDTQYF
J gene: TRBJ2-7; V gene: TRBV28; D gene: TRBD1; clone size: NA; CDR3 DNA: TGTGCCAGCAGGAGCCGGACAGGGAGTTACGAGCAGTACTTC; CDR3 protein: CASRSRTGSYEQYF
J gene: TRBJ1-1; V gene: TRBV12-3/TRBV12-4; D gene: NA; clone size: few; CDR3 DNA: TGTGCCAGCAGCAGAAACAGGAACACTGAAGCTTTCTTT; CDR3 protein: CASSRNRNTEAFF
J gene: TRBJ2-5; V gene: TRBV7-2; D gene: NA; clone size: NA; CDR3 DNA: TGTGCCAGCAGGACGGACAGCGCCTACAATGAGCAGTACTTC; CDR3 protein: CASRTDSAYNEQYF
J gene: TRBJ2-5; V gene: TRBV7-9; D gene: TRBD1; clone size: NA; CDR3 DNA: TGTGCCAGCAGCCGTCGGGACAGGGGATATTGGGAGCAGTACTTC; CDR3 protein: CASSRRDRGYWEQYF
J gene: TRBJ2-3; V gene: TRBV12-3/TRBV12-4; D gene: NA; clone size: NA; CDR3 DNA: TGTGCCAGCAGTTTGGCACGGACCTCCTGGCCAGATACGCAGTATTTT; CDR3 protein: CASSLARTSWPDTQYF
J gene: TRBJ2-2; V gene: TRBV4-3; D gene: TRBD2; clone size: NA; CDR3 DNA: TGCGCCAGCAGCCACGGTGGTAGGGAGGGGTACACCGGGGAGCTGTTTTTT; CDR3 protein: CASSHGGREGYTGELFF
J gene: TRBJ2-5; V gene: TRBV7-8; D gene: NA; clone size: once; CDR3 DNA: TGTGCCAGCAGCGTAGCGCTCGACCGCTTCAAGTACTTC; CDR3 protein: CASSVALDRFKYF
J gene: TRBJ2-5; V gene: TRBV5-1; D gene: NA; clone size: NA; CDR3 DNA: TGCGCCAGCAACTTGAGTACGGCGGGGCCGAGGCAAGAGACCCAGTACTTC; CDR3 protein: CASNLSTAGPRQETQYF
J gene: TRBJ2-5; V gene: TRBV12-3/TRBV12-4; D gene: NA; clone size: NA; CDR3 DNA: TGTGCCAGCAGTTGGCTTACTGACGGGACCCAGTACTTC; CDR3 protein: CASSWLTDGTQYF
J gene: TRBJ2-3; V gene: TRBV7-8; D gene: NA; clone size: NA; CDR3 DNA: TGTGCCAGCAGCTTAATGGCCACAGATACGCAGTATTTT; CDR3 protein: CASSLMATDTQYF
J gene: TRBJ1-5; V gene: TRBV27; D gene: NA; clone size: few; CDR3 DNA: TGTGCCAGCAGTTTCCTCAATCAGCCCCAGCATTTT; CDR3 protein: CASSFLNQPQHF
J gene: TRBJ1-1; V gene: TRBV7-9; D gene: NA; clone size: NA; CDR3 DNA: TGTGCCAGCAGCGGGGCACAGGGAGTGAACACTGAAGCTTTCTTT; CDR3 protein: CASSGAQGVNTEAFF
J gene: TRBJ2-7; V gene: TRBV7-2; D gene: TRBD1; clone size: NA; CDR3 DNA: TGTGCCAGCAGCTTGACAGGGATCCAAGCCGAGCAGTACTTC; CDR3 protein: CASSLTGIQAEQYF
J gene: TRBJ1-2; V gene: TRBV6-6; D gene: NA; clone size: few; CDR3 DNA: TGTGCCAGCAGTTCCCGTTCGCGCTATGGCTACACCTTC; CDR3 protein: CASSSRSRYGYTF
J gene: TRBJ2-7; V gene: TRBV7-2; D gene: NA; clone size: many; CDR3 DNA: TGTGCCAGCACCCTTACACGGGCCTACGAGCAGTACTTC; CDR3 protein: CASTLTRAYEQYF
J gene: TRBJ2-5; V gene: TRBV7-6; D gene: NA; clone size: NA; CDR3 DNA: TGTGCCAGCAGCCACGGGTCTACGACCACCCAAGAGACCCAGTACTTC; CDR3 protein: CASSHGSTTTQETQYF
J gene: TRBJ1-4; V gene: TRBV3-1; D gene: TRBD1; clone size: NA; CDR3 DNA: TGTGCCAGCAGCCAAGGACAGGGGTATGAAAAACTGTTTTTT; CDR3 protein: CASSQGQGYEKLFF
J gene: TRBJ1-2; V gene: TRBV6-5; D gene: TRBD1; clone size: NA; CDR3 DNA: TGTGCCAGCAGTTCCATCGGGACAGCAAACTATGGCTACACCTTC; CDR3 protein: CASSSIGTANYGYTF
J gene: TRBJ2-7; V gene: TRBV11-2; D gene: NA; clone size: NA; CDR3 DNA: TGTGCCAGCCTTCGGACAGCTACCTACGAGCAGTACTTC; CDR3 protein: CASLRTATYEQYF
J gene: TRBJ1-1; V gene: TRBV7-9; D gene: NA; clone size: NA; CDR3 DNA: TGTGCCAGCAGCTCAGGGGATATGAACACTGAAGCTTTCTTT; CDR3 protein: CASSSGDMNTEAFF
J gene: TRBJ2-1; V gene: TRBV3-1; D gene: NA; clone size: NA; CDR3 DNA: TGTGCCAGCAGCCAGGCACTCGGCTACAATGAGCAGTTCTTC; CDR3 protein: CASSQALGYNEQFF
J gene: TRBJ2-3; V gene: TRBV27; D gene: NA; clone size: NA; CDR3 DNA: TGTGCCAGCAGTTTATCCCGATCGAGAGATACGCAGTATTTT; CDR3 protein: CASSLSRSRDTQYF
J gene: TRBJ2-1; V gene: TRBV11-2; D gene: TRBD2; clone size: few; CDR3 DNA: TGTGCCAGCAGCTTAGATGGGCTAGCGGGCAATGAGCAGTTCTTC; CDR3 protein: CASSLDGLAGNEQFF
J gene: TRBJ2-1; V gene: TRBV27; D gene: TRBD2; clone size: NA; CDR3 DNA: TGTGCCAGCAGTCCGCGACTAGCGGGCCTTCAGGAGCAGTTCTTC; CDR3 protein: CASSPRLAGLQEQFF
J gene: TRBJ1-5; V gene: TRBV20-1; D gene: NA; clone size: NA; CDR3 DNA: TGCAGTGCTGGAGATGTCAGTCGGAGCAATCAGCCCCAGCATTTT; CDR3 protein: CSAGDVSRSNQPQHF
J gene: TRBJ2-7; V gene: TRBV20-1; D gene: TRBD1; clone size: few; CDR3 DNA: TGCAGTGCTAGAGGGAGGACAGGGTCAAGCTACGAGCAGTACTTC; CDR3 protein: CSARGRTGSSYEQYF
J gene: TRBJ2-3; V gene: TRBV29-1; D gene: NA; clone size: NA; CDR3 DNA: TGCAGCGGCCAGGTGGCCTTAACAGATACGCAGTATTTT; CDR3 protein: CSGQVALTDTQYF
J gene: TRBJ2-1; V gene: TRBV6-2/TRBV6-3; D gene: NA; clone size: NA; CDR3 DNA: TGTGCCAGCAGTTACTCGTGGGATGAGCAGTTCTTC; CDR3 protein: CASSYSWDEQFF
J gene: TRBJ2-7; V gene: TRBV24-1; D gene: NA; clone size: NA; CDR3 DNA: TGTGCCGCCAGTGCCGGTTTGGACTACGAGCAGTACTTC; CDR3 protein: CAASAGLDYEQYF
J gene: TRBJ2-1; V gene: TRBV7-2; D gene: TRBD2; clone size: NA; CDR3 DNA: TGTGCCAGCAGCTTAATAAGGACTAGGCATGAGCAGTTCTTC; CDR3 protein: CASSLIRTRHEQFF
J gene: TRBJ2-7; V gene: TRBV12-3/TRBV12-4; D gene: NA; clone size: NA; CDR3 DNA: TGTGCCAGTGCTGTGGGTTACGAGCAGTACTTC; CDR3 protein: CASAVGYEQYF